The clone carrying this T cell receptor (beta chain) was counted many times. The antigen remains unidentified. The source of the sample is a study of T cells after yellow fever vaccination. Looking at the study overall: Any fraction with a low cell number was prepared using SMART-Seq v4 Ultra Low Input.

This CDR3 region has 16 residues. Germline V CDR1 and CDR2: SGHDT, YYEEEE. V lost 7 bases to trimming and J lost 1 base, with 18 bases between them. Overall study findings and caveats: At approximately 96% for CD4 and approximately 88% for CD8, most primary-vaccination clones showed up again after the booster. Within FACS-sorted repertoires, abundant clonotypes contaminating from the bulk population could be present.

TCRdb independently ran MiXCR on the 5' RACE reads; one entry per CDR3 protein. Here the sample spans fewer than 350,000 distinct CDR3 sequences, 3% to 4.5% being singletons. This sequence joins TRBV5-6 and TRBJ1-5, with D possibly TRBD1 on 5 matching bases. This receptor was obtained from a young man who received the YFV17D yellow fever vaccine. The sequencing used PBMCs, collected on the day of the yellow fever booster vaccination. CDR3 residues: CASGSSRDVSNQPQHF. In nucleotides, the CDR3 is TGTGCCAGCGGAAGCTCCCGGGACGTCAGCAATCAGCCCCAGCATTTT. Full variable domain (missing parts from reference TRBV5-6 and TRBJ1-5): DAGVTQSPTHLIKTRGQQVTLRCSPKSGHDTVSWYQQALGQGPQFIFQYYEEEERQRGNFPDRFSGHQFPNYSSELNVNALLLGDSALYLCASGSSRDVSNQPQHFGDGTRLSIL.